This T cell receptor (beta chain) was captured by sequencing in a study of T cell clonality in common variable immunodeficiency. Notes on the study in general: Links between repertoire features and CVID complications were heterogeneity-limited. Shared TCRbeta clones were fewer between CVID subjects than controls. CVID subjects had higher TCRbeta clonality than healthy controls, most marked in about a third.

Method: immunoSEQ multiplex PCR; TCRdb's copy keeps in-frame clones and lacks some. The table lists 75,000 to 85,000 clones, with no singletons. This clone was recorded many times. The target antigen is unknown. The source is a person between 18 and 75 years old in good health. Sequencing used peripheral blood mononuclear cells.

The CDR3 DNA, read in part, is TGCAGCGTTGAAGTGGGCGGGGGAGGGTCCTACAATGAG. This codes for CSVEVGGGGSYNE. The entire CDR3 protein is CSVEVGGGGSYNEQFF. V gene TRBV29-1 combines with J gene TRBJ2-1; 7 positions agree with TRBD2. The CDR3 extends 3 residues past the end of the read, so its final part is completed from the germline J gene. The CDR3 has 16 amino acids. With V trimmed by 1 base and J by 1 base, 7 bases remained unmatched. The germline CDR1 and CDR2 sequences are SQVTM and ANQGSEA.